This record concerns one T cell receptor beta chain sequence. This entry is derived from a study of blood T cell repertoires in COVID-19. The overall study: There were acute and convalescent COVID-19 samples, and they came from the United States, Italy and Spain. T cells, B-cell-depleted T cells, or PBMCs provided the cDNA or gDNA that served as material.

Per the original data handling: Reference gene primers were amplified, and this amplification served to estimate nucleated cell counts. Repertoires were generated with immunoSEQ multiplex PCR, while TCRdb's copy carries only in-frame clones and drops some. Clone size and V and J calls were adopted from that table, with D and trimming inferred from the DNA. The sample holds tens of thousands of clones, around 81% seen once. Material for sequencing was peripheral blood. The receptor was isolated from a human donor in a cohort sampled during active COVID-19.

In nucleotides, the CDR3 is TGTGCCAGCAGCCAAGCTAACTTATTCTCCTACGAGCAGTACTTC. The encoded protein is CASSQANLFSYEQYF. V gene TRBV3-1 (or the pseudogene TRBV3-2) combines with J gene TRBJ2-7; D gene unclear. Trimming left V 1 base short and J 0 bases short, with 10 bases between. There are 15 residues in the CDR3. The germline gives CDR1 LGHDT, CDR2 YNNKEL (reference sequence).